The 24 T cell receptor beta chains presented below share a single source sample, sequenced in a study of vaccination and CD4 T cells after COVID-19. These receptors are not linked to any known antigen. Treatment: roughly nine-day PBMC culture with coronavirus spike peptide pools or control peptides (ViraFEST assay). Cultured CD4+ T-cell DNA underwent Oncomine TCR Beta short-read sequencing. TCRdb reprocessed the PCR reads via MiXCR and lists one record per CDR3 protein. The table shows 22,000 or so distinct CDR3 sequences, with 40% to 50% occurring only once. The sequencing input was CD4+ T cells from blood, cultured in vitro. Receptors originate from a human donor who had recovered from COVID-19.

This clonotype came up once. The V gene is TRBV4-1, the J gene TRBJ1-3; no firm D call. CDR1 and CDR2 from the germline V gene are MGHRA and YSYEKL. Trimming took 4 bases from V and 0 from J, leaving 13 bases between them. CDR3 length: 16 residues. CDR3 loop: CASSPEAANSGNTIYF. Written as DNA, the CDR3 is TGCGCCAGCAGCCCAGAGGCAGCCAACTCTGGAAACACCATATATTTT.

This chain's CDR3 is CASSIPGGVTNNEQFF. CDR3 bases: TGTGCCAGTAGTATACCCGGGGGTGTCACAAACAATGAGCAGTTCTTC. The rearrangement joins TRBV19 to TRBJ2-1; perhaps TRBD2 as D (6 bases). The CDR3 runs to 16 residues. CDR1 is LNHDA and CDR2 is SQIVND in the germline V gene (reference sequence). Trimming pared 2 bases from V and 5 bases from J, leaving 16 bases between.

This clonotype appeared a few times. The chain carries TRBV20-1 and TRBJ2-3; 7 bases match TRBD2. Germline lookup yields CDR1 DFQATT and CDR2 SNEGSKA (reference sequence). The CDR3 contains 15 residues. V lost 4 bases and J lost 1; bases outside the gene matches: 8. The CDR3 sequence: CSAKSGKARTDTQYF. For the CDR3, the DNA is TGCAGTGCTAAGAGCGGGAAGGCCCGCACAGATACGCAGTATTTT.

This clonotype occurred a few times. The chain employs TRBV20-1 and TRBJ2-7; 12 nucleotides line up with TRBD2. After removal of 3 bases from V and 4 bases from J, the junction contained 4 bases not matched to a gene. Looked up from germline, CDR1 is DFQATT and CDR2 is SNEGSKA (reference sequence). The CDR3 has 14 amino acids. The CDR3 spells CSASLTSGGYEQYF. As DNA, the CDR3 is TGCAGTGCTAGCCTCACTAGCGGGGGGTACGAGCAGTACTTC.

The chain couples TRBV20-1 to TRBJ2-3; 12 nucleotides align to TRBD2. V gave up 5 bases and J gave up 5 bases; unmatched junction bases: 8. Germline lookup yields CDR1 DFQATT and CDR2 SNEGSKA (reference sequence). This CDR3 comprises 15 residues. Written as DNA, the CDR3 is TGCAGTGCTTCCCGGACTAGCGGGGAAATAGATACGCAGTATTTT. Protein product: CSASRTSGEIDTQYF.

This clonotype was seen more than once but under ten times. The chain combines TRBV20-1 with TRBJ1-6; TRBD1 aligns across 9 bases. This CDR3 region has 13 residues. Germline V gene sequence: CDR1 DFQATT, CDR2 SNEGSKA (reference sequence). Trimming took 4 bases from V and 8 from J; bases not matched to a gene: 3. This CDR3 reads CSAKDRGDSPLHF. CDR3 DNA: TGCAGTGCTAAGGACAGGGGAGATTCACCCCTCCACTTT.

This chain links TRBV11-2 with TRBJ1-3; TRBD1 is a possible D gene (5 bases). V shed 5 bases and J shed 1 base, with 9 bases lying between them. The CDR3 contains 14 residues. CDR1 is SGHAT, CDR2 FQNNGV, per germline. CDR3 region: CASSVQGSGNTIYF. The DNA for the CDR3 is TGTGCCAGCAGCGTCCAGGGTTCTGGAAACACCATATATTTT. The whole variable domain, filled in from reference TRBV11-2 and TRBJ1-3, reads EAGVAQSPRYKIIEKRQSVAFWCNPISGHATLYWYQQILGQGPKLLIQFQNNGVVDDSQLPKDRFSAERLKGVDSTLKIQPAKLEDSAVYLCASSVQGSGNTIYFGEGSWLTVV.

The chain carries TRBV28 and TRBJ1-2; D is uncertain. Trimming cost V 5 bases and J 4 bases, with 11 bases left between them. Germline V gene data show CDR1 as MDHEN and CDR2 as SYDVKM. The CDR3 covers 13 residues. The CDR3 DNA follows: TGTGCCAGCAGTCAGGACGGTTTCTATGGCTACACCTTC. This codes for CASSQDGFYGYTF.

The chain combines TRBV5-1 with TRBJ1-6; TRBD1 might be the D (5 bases). The CDR3 contains 15 residues. The germline V gene has CDR1 SGHRS and CDR2 YFSETQ. Trimming took 6 bases from V and 7 from J, leaving 17 bases between them. CDR3 loop: CASILGVGDNSPLHF. In nucleotides, the CDR3 is TGCGCCAGCATCCTTGGTGTAGGGGACAATTCACCCCTCCACTTT.

The chain links TRBV20-1 to TRBJ2-7, with 9 bases matching TRBD2. V lost 3 bases and J lost 7; bases outside the gene matches: 10. CDR1 is DFQATT, CDR2 SNEGSKA, per germline (reference sequence). There are 14 residues in the CDR3. Here the CDR3 DNA reads TGCAGTGCTAGGCGCCCAGCGGGGGGAGGTGAGCAGTACTTC. Its protein product is CSARRPAGGGEQYF.

This clonotype has more than one count but fewer than ten. The chain couples TRBV20-1 to TRBJ2-1, with a tentative D call TRBD2 (5 bases). V shed 6 bases and J shed 5 bases, with 14 bases lying between them. Germline V gene data show CDR1 as DFQATT and CDR2 as SNEGSKA (reference sequence). This CDR3 spans 13 amino acids. The CDR3 protein is CSAQLRENNEQFF. CDR3 nucleotides: TGCAGTGCCCAACTGAGGGAGAACAATGAGCAGTTCTTC.

This clonotype has a single count. The rearrangement uses TRBV12-3 or TRBV12-4 and TRBJ2-7, with unresolved D. V gave up 6 bases and J gave up 6 bases, with 21 bases separating them. CDR3 size: 15 residues. As DNA, the CDR3 is TGTGCCAGCAGCCCAAGCGCGATCAGGTCGGTCGAGCAGTACTTC. Translating it yields CASSPSAIRSVEQYF.

This clonotype was seen more than once but under ten times. CDR3 bases: TGTGCCAGCAGTTTTATTGGAGCGGCTCAAGAGACCCAGTACTTC. Its protein is CASSFIGAAQETQYF. The chain joins TRBV28 to TRBJ2-5; perhaps TRBD2 as D (5 bases). Trimming left V 3 bases short and J 2 bases short, with 13 bases between. The germline V gene encodes CDR1 MDHEN and CDR2 SYDVKM. This CDR3 is built from 15 residues.

This clonotype was found a few times. The rearrangement uses TRBV14 and TRBJ2-7, with no clear D. V was pared by 1 base and J by 4 bases, with 8 bases between. Germline V gene lookup returns CDR1 SGHDN and CDR2 FVKESK. The length of the CDR3 is 13 residues. CDR3 in amino acids: CASSQVEGYEQYF. Here the CDR3 DNA reads TGTGCCAGCAGCCAAGTAGAAGGTTACGAGCAGTACTTC.

J is TRBJ1-6 and V is TRBV4-1; 8 nucleotides match TRBD1. Germline V gene sequence: CDR1 MGHRA, CDR2 YSYEKL. The CDR3 spans 15 residues. V lost 1 base and J lost 10; bases outside the gene matches: 6. The CDR3 DNA reads TGCGCCAGCAGCCAAGCGGACAGGGTGGCCTCACCCCTCCACTTT. Amino acid sequence: CASSQADRVASPLHF.

The chain couples TRBV6-2 or TRBV6-3 to TRBJ2-1, with TRBD2 matching 15 bases. Germline-derived CDR1 and CDR2 are MNHEY and SVGEGT. The CDR3 has 15 amino acids. Trimming at V came to 5 bases and at J to 7 bases, leaving 3 bases not matched to a gene. CDR3 coding DNA: TGTGCCAGCAGTCCCGGGACTAGCGGGAGGAATGAGCAGTTCTTC. Protein: CASSPGTSGRNEQFF.

The chain couples TRBV2 to TRBJ1-6, with 8 bases fitting TRBD1. The CDR3 totals 14 residues. V was clipped by 3 bases and J by 9 bases; unmatched bases: 4. Germline CDR1 and CDR2: SNHLY and FYNNEI. The CDR3 DNA follows: TGTGCCAGCAGTGAGGCAGGGGGCAGTTCACCCCTCCACTTT. Translating it yields CASSEAGGSSPLHF. The variable domain in full, with the rest retrieved from reference TRBV2 and TRBJ1-6, is EPEVTQTPSHQVTQMGQEVILRCVPISNHLYFYWYRQILGQKVEFLVSFYNNEISEKSEIFDDQFSVERPDGSNFTLKIRSTKLEDSAMYFCASSEAGGSSPLHFGNGTRLTVT.

This clonotype was picked up a small number of times. The chain couples TRBV6-1 to TRBJ1-1; 7 nucleotides agree with TRBD1. This CDR3 region has 13 residues. Germline V gene data show CDR1 as MNHNS and CDR2 as SASEGT. With V trimmed by 4 bases and J by 6 bases, 5 bases remained unmatched. This CDR3 reads CASSVQGQAEAFF. The CDR3, as DNA: TGTGCCAGCAGTGTACAGGGGCAGGCTGAAGCTTTCTTT.

This clonotype was recorded a few times. The rearrangement links TRBV6-1 to TRBJ1-5, with D hard to call. Trimming removed 1 base at V and 3 bases at J, with 10 bases between. CDR1 and CDR2 from the germline V gene are MNHNS and SASEGT. The CDR3 totals 15 residues. The DNA of the CDR3 is TGTGCCAGCAGTGAAGGAGCCCTTGCCAATCAGCCCCAGCATTTT. As protein: CASSEGALANQPQHF.

This sequence joins TRBV20-1 and TRBJ2-7; 10 bases fit TRBD2. The length of the CDR3 is 15 residues. The trim removed 0 bases at V and 4 bases at J, leaving 6 bases unmatched. CDR1 and CDR2 from the germline V gene are DFQATT and SNEGSKA (reference sequence). DNA of the CDR3: TGCAGTGCTAGAGAGAATAGCGGGAGGACGTACGAGCAGTACTTC. It translates to CSARENSGRTYEQYF.

The V gene is TRBV19, the J gene TRBJ1-2, with TRBD1 matching over 7 bases. The J segment lost 4 bases and the V segment lost 7 bases, leaving 9 bases of the junction unmatched. This CDR3 has 14 residues. CDR1 LNHDA and CDR2 SQIVND come from the germline V gene (reference sequence). The CDR3, as DNA: TGTGCCAGTAAAGTAGGGACAGAAGTCTATGGCTACACCTTC. Residues: CASKVGTEVYGYTF.

The chain couples TRBV5-6 to TRBJ2-7; 8 bases agree with TRBD1. V shed 4 bases, J shed 4 bases, and the junction held 13 bases outside the gene matches. Germline CDR1 SGHDT, CDR2 YYEEEE. The CDR3 is 16 amino acids. The CDR3 spells CASSLIAGGAYYEQYF. CDR3 DNA: TGTGCCAGCAGCCTGATCGCAGGGGGCGCTTATTACGAGCAGTACTTC. The variable domain in full, with the rest retrieved from reference TRBV5-6 and TRBJ2-7, is DAGVTQSPTHLIKTRGQQVTLRCSPKSGHDTVSWYQQALGQGPQFIFQYYEEEERQRGNFPDRFSGHQFPNYSSELNVNALLLGDSALYLCASSLIAGGAYYEQYFGPGTRLTVT.

The CDR3 loop reads CASSISGGKSNEQFF. The CDR3 coding sequence is TGTGCCAGTAGTATATCTGGCGGAAAAAGCAATGAGCAGTTCTTC. The chain is built from TRBV19 and TRBJ2-1, with no clear D. Germline CDR1 reads LNHDA; CDR2 reads SQIVND (reference sequence). The CDR3 runs 15 residues. Between the trimmed V and J ends, which lost 2 bases and 6 bases, there was a span of 14 bases.

The DNA for the CDR3 is TGTGCCAGCAGTTACATAGGTCAGCCCCAGCATTTT. Its protein product is CASSYIGQPQHF. The chain couples TRBV6-5 to TRBJ1-5; D call uncertain. Trimming removed 2 bases at V and 6 bases at J, with 5 bases between. Per germline, CDR1 MNHEY and CDR2 SVGAGI. The CDR3 has 12 residues.